The T cell receptor (beta chain) under discussion was sequenced for a study of blood T cell repertoires in COVID-19. In the original processing: By means of reference gene primer amplification, nucleated cell counts were estimated. Produced via immunoSEQ multiplex PCR; TCRdb's table is partial and in-frame only. V and J calls and clone size are copied from that table; D and trimming were computed from the DNA. The repertoire includes tens of thousands of clones, approximately 90% of them detected once, and more than 6.5% sits in the top ten. The V gene's germline CDR1 is LGHNA and CDR2 YSLEER. Deletions cut 4 bases from V and 7 bases from J, with 14 bases between. The CDR3 has 13 amino acids.

The sample was peripheral blood. The chain employs TRBV4-3 and TRBJ2-7; tentative D call: TRBD1 (6 bases). This receptor was obtained from a woman of 80 years or more with active COVID-19. Here the CDR3 reads CASSRISGAEQYF. The CDR3 DNA is TGCGCCAGCAGCCGCATCTCAGGGGCTGAGCAGTACTTC.